The 24 T cell receptor beta chains below come from one sample, sequenced in a study of T cell responses to AZD1222 COVID-19 vaccine. Measured with immunoSEQ multiplex PCR; TCRdb has only the in-frame clones, and not every one. The sample carries under 80,000 clones, about 85% recorded once. The sample here was peripheral blood, taken 28 days after the second AZD1222 dose. The receptors derive from an adult who received the AZD1222 COVID-19 vaccine.

The chain employs TRBV7-6 and TRBJ2-5; 7 nucleotides match TRBD1. Per the germline V gene, CDR1 is SGHVS and CDR2 is FNYEAQ. There are 15 residues in the CDR3. V shed 7 bases, J shed 0 bases, and the junction held 8 bases outside the gene matches. The CDR3 DNA follows: TGTGCCAGCACCCTCCAGACAGGGTACCAAGAGACCCAGTACTTC. Encoded protein: CASTLQTGYQETQYF.

This chain uses TRBV11-2 with TRBJ2-1, with a weak D call TRBD1 (6 bases). The CDR3 spans 13 residues. Trimming pared 1 base from V and 6 bases from J, leaving 7 bases between. Germline lookup yields CDR1 SGHAT and CDR2 FQNNGV. The CDR3 nucleotides read TGTGCCAGCAGCTTAGTAGGGGGCAATGAGCAGTTCTTC. As protein: CASSLVGGNEQFF.

This rearrangement joins TRBV6-2 or TRBV6-3 to TRBJ1-2; possible D gene TRBD1, 5 bases. The CDR3 contains 13 residues. CDR1 is MNHEY and CDR2 is SVGEGT in the germline V gene. V lost 6 bases, J lost 3 bases, and 11 bases lay in between. CDR3 sequence: CASSDSSHYGYTF. DNA of the CDR3: TGTGCCAGCAGCGACAGTTCTCACTATGGCTACACCTTC.

V is TRBV7-8 and J is TRBJ1-4; TRBD1 is a possible D gene (5 bases). There are 14 residues in the CDR3. Germline CDR1 is SGHVS and CDR2 is FQNEAQ. Trimming cost V 1 base and J 5 bases, with 8 bases left between them. CDR3 region: CASSLGRQNEKLFF. CDR3 coding DNA: TGTGCCAGCAGCTTAGGGAGACAGAATGAAAAACTGTTTTTT.

The chain links TRBV6-5 to TRBJ1-5; D ambiguous. The length of the CDR3 is 12 residues. V was cut by 6 bases and J by 11 bases, with 14 bases left in between. CDR1 MNHEY and CDR2 SVGAGI come from the germline V gene. This CDR3 is CASSAFMEAQHF. The CDR3 DNA sequence: TGTGCCAGCAGCGCGTTTATGGAAGCCCAGCATTTT.

In nucleotides, the CDR3 is TGTGCCAGTACCCTCGGGACAGGTCTTGAAAAACTGTTTTTT. This sequence encodes CASTLGTGLEKLFF. The rearrangement uses TRBV6-5 and TRBJ1-4, with 8 bases fitting TRBD1. Trimming took 9 bases from V and 7 from J; bases not matched to a gene: 10. CDR3 length: 14 residues. Germline CDR1 is MNHEY and CDR2 is SVGAGI.

The chain couples TRBV27 to TRBJ1-2, with TRBD1 matching over 7 bases. Germline V gene sequence: CDR1 MNHEY, CDR2 SMNVEV (reference sequence). Unmatched junction bases numbered 3, after V lost 2 bases and J lost 3 bases. The CDR3 covers 14 residues. The CDR3 reads CASSLRQGDYGYTF. As DNA, the CDR3 is TGTGCCAGCAGTTTAAGACAGGGAGACTATGGCTACACCTTC.

V and J are TRBV19 and TRBJ2-2; D uncertain. The length of the CDR3 is 11 residues. V gave up 5 bases and J gave up 4 bases, with 2 bases separating them. CDR1 is LNHDA and CDR2 is SQIVND in the germline V gene (reference sequence). CDR3 bases: TGTGCCAGTAGTTTCACCGGGGAGCTGTTTTTT. It yields the protein CASSFTGELFF.

This rearrangement joins TRBV6-6 to TRBJ1-3; D may be TRBD1 (5 bases). Germline loops: CDR1 MNHNY, CDR2 SVGAGI (reference sequence). Trimming removed 6 bases from V and 0 bases from J, with 15 bases in between. There are 16 residues in the CDR3. The CDR3 loop is CASSLGATTSGNTIYF. The CDR3 bases are TGTGCCAGCAGCCTCGGGGCGACCACCTCTGGAAACACCATATATTTT.

A few counts support this clone. The V gene is TRBV20-1, the J gene TRBJ2-4; TRBD2 matches at 11 bases. V shed 3 bases, J shed 0 bases, and the junction held 16 bases outside the gene matches. The CDR3 runs 20 residues. Germline V gene lookup returns CDR1 DFQATT and CDR2 SNEGSKA (reference sequence). Here the CDR3 reads CSASELGGTSGQSAKNIQYF. The CDR3 DNA follows: TGCAGTGCTAGTGAGCTTGGCGGGACTAGCGGCCAGTCAGCCAAAAACATTCAGTACTTC.

V is TRBV6-1 and J is TRBJ2-1; 7 nucleotides match TRBD1. Trimming cost V 2 bases and J 5 bases; bases outside gene matches: 9. Germline V gene data show CDR1 as MNHNS and CDR2 as SASEGT. The length of the CDR3 is 16 residues. The CDR3 sequence is CASSEWLGDRNNEQFF. CDR3 nucleotide sequence: TGTGCCAGCAGTGAATGGTTAGGGGACAGAAACAATGAGCAGTTCTTC.

The chain uses TRBV7-8 and TRBJ1-5; D not certain. There are 14 residues in the CDR3. CDR1 is SGHVS, CDR2 FQNEAQ, per germline. Deletions cut 1 base from V and 3 bases from J, with 7 bases between. The CDR3 sequence: CASSLEGFNQPQHF. The CDR3 region has the DNA TGTGCCAGCAGCTTAGAAGGGTTCAATCAGCCCCAGCATTTT.

This clone was observed a few times. This chain joins TRBV2 and TRBJ2-3; D not certain. Looked up from germline, CDR1 is SNHLY and CDR2 is FYNNEI. Trimming removed 6 bases from V and 2 bases from J, with 12 bases in between. CDR3 length equals 14 residues. CDR3 DNA sequence: TGTGCCAGCAGCGCCGGGCCTTACACAGATACGCAGTATTTT. This codes for CASSAGPYTDTQYF.

This clone was counted a few times. CDR3 region: CASEFRGHPSSYNSPLHF. In DNA form, the CDR3 reads TGTGCCAGCGAGTTTCGTGGACACCCGAGCTCCTATAATTCACCCCTCCACTTT. The rearrangement joins TRBV2 to TRBJ1-6, with a weak D call TRBD1 (5 bases). Germline V CDR1 and CDR2: SNHLY, FYNNEI. V was cut by 8 bases and J by 0 bases, with 20 bases left in between. This CDR3 comprises 18 residues.

The genes are TRBV28 and TRBJ2-6; D unclear. Germline-derived CDR1 and CDR2 are MDHEN and SYDVKM. The CDR3 is made up of 14 amino acids. The germline V and J ends were trimmed by 3 bases and 2 bases, with 5 bases remaining between them. Written as DNA, the CDR3 is TGTGCCAGCAGTTTTTTGGCTGGGGCCAACGTCCTGACTTTC. Amino acid sequence: CASSFLAGANVLTF.

The chain's CDR3 is CAPNDRDSGGGKGQPQHF. Here the CDR3 DNA reads TGTGCCCCGAATGACCGGGACAGTGGAGGGGGTAAGGGTCAGCCCCAGCATTTT. This rearrangement joins TRBV7-7 to TRBJ1-5; 7 nucleotides line up with TRBD1. The length of the CDR3 is 18 residues. CDR1 is SSHAT, CDR2 FNYEAQ, per germline (reference sequence). The J segment lost 6 bases and the V segment lost 11 bases, leaving 25 bases of the junction unmatched.

V and J are TRBV9 and TRBJ2-1; no definite D call. CDR1 is SGDLS, CDR2 YYNGEE, per germline. The V and J ends lost 4 bases and 7 bases respectively, with 6 bases between them. The CDR3 covers 11 residues. CDR3 nucleotides: TGTGCCAGCAGCTCCAGAAATGAGCAGTTCTTC. Its protein is CASSSRNEQFF.

The chain is built from TRBV10-3 and TRBJ2-7; D is possibly TRBD2 (5 bases). Germline V gene lookup returns CDR1 ENHRY and CDR2 SYGVKD. The length of the CDR3 is 16 residues. With 5 bases removed from V and 2 bases from J, the gap between germline ends came to 19 bases. The CDR3 region is CAISPPPDGNTYEQYF. The DNA for the CDR3 is TGTGCCATCAGTCCCCCCCCGGACGGGAATACCTACGAGCAGTACTTC.

The chain has TRBV27 and TRBJ1-6; D gene unclear. Trimming pared 2 bases from V and 8 bases from J, leaving 16 bases between. CDR1 and CDR2 (germline): MNHEY, SMNVEV (reference sequence). CDR3 length: 16 residues. The CDR3 is CASSLLGKATYSPLHF. The CDR3 bases are TGTGCCAGCAGTTTACTAGGGAAGGCGACCTATTCACCCCTCCACTTT.

The chain links TRBV6-4 to TRBJ2-3; D is undetermined. The V end was cut by 5 bases, the J end by 3 bases, with 12 bases between. Germline V gene sequence: CDR1 MRHNA, CDR2 SNTAGT. This CDR3 spans 14 amino acids. Written as DNA, the CDR3 is TGTGCCAGCAGTCAGTCATCGAGTACAGATACGCAGTATTTT. It specifies CASSQSSSTDTQYF.

V usage is TRBV14 and J usage is TRBJ2-7; D remains ambiguous. Trimming shortened V by 4 bases and J by 12 bases, and 19 bases separated the two germline ends. The CDR3 loop spans 13 amino acids. CDR1 is SGHDN, CDR2 FVKESK, per germline. The CDR3 protein is CASSPESYTSRYF. Here the CDR3 DNA reads TGTGCCAGCAGCCCAGAGTCCTACACATCCCGGTACTTC.

J is TRBJ1-1 and V is TRBV18, with 9 bases matching TRBD1. The CDR3 extends over 13 amino acids. Germline V gene lookup returns CDR1 KGHSH and CDR2 LQKENI. After removal of 4 bases from V and 5 bases from J, the junction contained 2 bases not matched to a gene. The CDR3 here is CASSLQGATEAFF. CDR3 sequence (DNA): TGTGCCAGCTCACTACAGGGGGCGACTGAAGCTTTCTTT.

The CDR3 DNA is TGTGCCAGCGGGGGACTAGCGGGAGTAAGGCCAGATACGCAGTATTTT. Protein: CASGGLAGVRPDTQYF. The chain joins TRBV25-1 to TRBJ2-3; TRBD2 aligns across 14 bases. The CDR3 has 16 amino acids. The trim removed 8 bases at V and 4 bases at J, leaving 8 bases unmatched. Per germline, CDR1 MGHDK and CDR2 SYGVNS. Complete variable domain (other parts from reference TRBV25-1 and TRBJ2-3): EADIYQTPRYLVIGTGKKITLECSQTMGHDKMYWYQQDPGMELHLIHYSYGVNSTEKGDLSSESTVSRIRTEHFPLTLESARPSHTSQYLCASGGLAGVRPDTQYFGPGTRLTVL.

This CDR3 is CASSLSTGGYSEAFF. DNA for the CDR3: TGCGCCAGCAGCCTTTCGACAGGGGGTTATTCTGAAGCTTTCTTT. This chain uses TRBV5-1 with TRBJ1-1, with TRBD1 matching over 9 bases. CDR3 length equals 15 residues. The V segment lost 4 bases and the J segment 6 bases; nucleotides outside the gene matches: 10. In germline, CDR1 is SGHRS, CDR2 YFSETQ.